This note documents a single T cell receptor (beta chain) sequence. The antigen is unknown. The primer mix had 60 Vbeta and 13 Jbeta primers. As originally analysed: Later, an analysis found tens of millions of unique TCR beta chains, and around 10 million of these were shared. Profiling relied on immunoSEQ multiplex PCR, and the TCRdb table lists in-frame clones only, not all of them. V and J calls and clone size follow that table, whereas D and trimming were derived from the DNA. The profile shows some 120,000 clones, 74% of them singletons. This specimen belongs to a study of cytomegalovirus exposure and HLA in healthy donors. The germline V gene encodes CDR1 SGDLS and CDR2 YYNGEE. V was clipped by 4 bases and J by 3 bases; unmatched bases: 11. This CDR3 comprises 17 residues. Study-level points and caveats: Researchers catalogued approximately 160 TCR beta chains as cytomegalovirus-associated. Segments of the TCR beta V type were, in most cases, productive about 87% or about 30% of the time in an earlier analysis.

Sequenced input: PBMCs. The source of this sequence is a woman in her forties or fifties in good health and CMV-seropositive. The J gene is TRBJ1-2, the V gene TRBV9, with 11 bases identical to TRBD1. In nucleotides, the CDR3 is TGTGCCAGCAGCCTCGTAGGGACAGGGGGATCTCACTATGGCTACACCTTC. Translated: CASSLVGTGGSHYGYTF.